The following is a TCR beta chain sequence with its context. The antigen it binds to is not known. Base qualities were left out, and no much larger clone turns up one base away. These data originate in a study of shared clonotypes between healthy human individuals (TCRdb year 2020). A note on the overall study: The cohort comprised two women and a few men aged 18 to 49 years. Between about 0.8 and 8.9 billion PBMCs per donor were obtained by leukapheresis. To estimate repertoire size and how much clonotypes are shared between individuals, the study performed deep sequencing of blood TCR repertoires from a few healthy adults. Per donor, three plates each were used for CD4 naive and CD4 memory, two for CD8 naive, and one for CD8 memory. To increase sequencing depth and limit assay-specific biases, TCR repertoire library preparation and sequencing were carried out by different laboratories using diverse techniques. What the research found in general, with its limitations: When a few donors were compared, the shared fraction of clonotypes was about 5% for naive CD4, roughly 3.3% for naive CD8, more than 2% for memory CD4, and 0.4% for memory CD8. Compared with non-shared clonotypes, the clonotypes found in all four sorted-subset donors had higher generation probabilities. Pairwise subsampling indicated that sequencing depth was expected to affect the degree of clonotype sharing among donors. The small number of donors limited the genetic and exposure-history diversity represented. Sampling was limited to blood, and TCR repertoires in tissue likely differ from TCR repertoires in blood. Larger estimated clonotype richness was generally found for naive subsets than for memory subsets. Incomplete sequencing was indicated by rarefaction of sorted-subset datasets, despite the large sequencing depth.

Using the deep immunoSEQ assay, TCR CDR3 regions were amplified from genomic DNA by multiplex PCR. Extracted genomic DNA from each cell subset was spread evenly across all wells of several immunoSEQ 96-well plates, with each plate serving as a replicate. Each replicate PCR for sorted subsets received 200 ng genomic DNA, equal to roughly 29,000 T cell genomes. The purified libraries were quantified using a Qubit 3.0 fluorometer, sized with a Bioanalyzer 2100, and then quantified again using the KAPA Library Quantification kit. A separate single-read 150-cycle Illumina NextSeq 550 flow cell was used to sequence each immunoSEQ 96-well plate. Regarding the original processing steps: Because the immunoSEQ output held only junctional sequences and lacked quality scores, the filtering could not match the filtering applied to full-length reads. Sequences were annotated with PyIR, a Python wrapper for IgBLAST v1.9, using IMGT germline references to assign V/J genes and CDR3. Reads were filtered out if the reads had weak V/J assignments (E-value above 1e-6), no CDR3, stop codons, out-of-frame junctions, or ambiguous translated residues. V3J clonotypes were defined as sequences sharing the same inferred V gene, J gene, and CDR3 amino acid sequence. Percentage overlap between repertoires was calculated by dividing the number of shared unique clonotypes by the size of the smaller repertoire. RTK rarefaction, the Chao1 estimator, and Recon v2.1 estimates of unobserved clonotypes were used to assess repertoire richness. OLGA was used to compute generation probabilities for all TCRbeta clonotypes that the gDNA method yielded from four donors. TCRdb stores this immuneACCESS table with in-frame sequences only. Part of the clones is absent; in the studies checked, under half of the shortfall reflects unresolved V genes, and no reason is known for the rest. That table is the source of V, J and clone size, and D and trimming were worked out from the DNA. This sample is represented by over a million clones; around 95% of them were singletons. Clones ranked in the top ten supply more than 0.9% of the sample.

The CDR3 starts with the cysteine, ends with the phenylalanine, and has 14 residues. Only the CDR3 DNA stays, 42 bases, in frame from base 1. CDR1 is given as SGHVS and CDR2 as FQNEAQ, both from the germline V gene. V lost 2 bases and J lost 2 bases; the stretch between them is 8 bases long. Healthy HIV-negative adults with no recently reported acute infections or vaccinations were included as donors. Every donor was a Caucasian adult living in Nashville, Tennessee, USA. CD4+ T cells were enriched by magnetic negative selection; naive cells were then positively selected on CD45RA, and the negative fraction formed the memory subset. After blood collection by leukapheresis, PBMCs were isolated using Ficoll-Histopaque density gradient centrifugation and then cryopreserved in the vapor phase of liquid nitrogen. Analytical flow cytometry was used to check the purity and quantity of each magnetically sorted T cell population. Each sorted fraction had its genomic DNA isolated and then quantified by UV absorbance on a Nanodrop 2000c.

The receptor was derived from a man aged 30 to 45 in good health. The V gene is TRBV7-8 and the J gene is TRBJ2-3, with the D gene not clear enough to name. The source material was naive CD4+ T cells sorted from blood. What this sample's cell subset or site label stands for: CD45RA+ positively selected. The CDR3 protein sequence reads: CASSLLQYTDTQYF. Read as DNA, the sequence is TGTGCCAGCAGCTTATTACAGTACACAGATACGCAGTATTTT.